Listed below are T cell receptor beta chains from one sample, sequenced in a study of T cell responses to AZD1222 COVID-19 vaccine. Assay: immunoSEQ multiplex PCR; the TCRdb copy retains only in-frame clones and omits some. The sample records some 130,000 clones, approximately 94% being singletons. The specimen comprised peripheral blood, sampled on day 0 of AZD1222 vaccination. Receptor source: an adult in good health. CDR3s include the opening cysteine and the closing phenylalanine or tryptophan. A D gene is named only where the DNA matches it firmly. For some rows the clone size is stated as once, few or many, or as a class when expanded; others skip it.

v_gene	j_gene	d_gene	abundance	CDR3nt	CDR3aa
TRBV7-6	TRBJ2-1	NA	NA	TGTGCCAGCAGCTTAGAGGTCTTGGGCAATGAGCAGTTCTTC	CASSLEVLGNEQFF
TRBV9	TRBJ2-3	TRBD2	NA	TGTGCCAGCAGCGTAGGAGGACTAGCTACGCAGTATTTT	CASSVGGLATQYF
TRBV6-2/TRBV6-3	TRBJ2-3	NA	NA	TGTGCCAGCAGGCCTTCCCTTTCGGGGCGCCCAGATACGCAGTATTTT	CASRPSLSGRPDTQYF
TRBV7-9	TRBJ2-2	NA	NA	TGTGCCAGCACCAAAATCGGGACAACCAACACCGGGGAGCTGTTTTTT	CASTKIGTTNTGELFF
TRBV27	TRBJ1-2	TRBD1	once	TGTGCCAGCAGTTATACCCAGGGGGCTGATGGCTACACCTTC	CASSYTQGADGYTF
TRBV7-2	TRBJ1-5	TRBD1	NA	TGTGCCAGCAGCTTCAGGGGGCGGGGAGGACAGCCCCAGCATTTT	CASSFRGRGGQPQHF
TRBV28	TRBJ1-3	NA	NA	TGTGCCAGCAGTAACTACCGGCAGGGTCATTCTGGAAACACCATATATTTT	CASSNYRQGHSGNTIYF
TRBV19	TRBJ1-2	NA	NA	TGTGCCAGTAGTACCCGGACCTTTTGGGGCTACACCTTC	CASSTRTFWGYTF
TRBV3-1/TRBV3-2	TRBJ1-6	NA	few	TGTGCCAGCAGCAGGGACTTAGTGTCCCTCCACTTT	CASSRDLVSLHF
TRBV30	TRBJ1-2	TRBD1	NA	TGTGCCTGGAGTTGGGACAGGGGGCTTAGTGGCTACACCTTC	CAWSWDRGLSGYTF
TRBV18	TRBJ2-1	NA	NA	TGTGCCAGCTCACCAGGCCCAGGGCGTGAGCAGTTCTTC	CASSPGPGREQFF
TRBV6-1	TRBJ1-4	NA	once	TGTGCCAGCAGTGAAGAGCTGCGGAGGGAAAAACTGTTTTTT	CASSEELRREKLFF
TRBV6-5	TRBJ1-2	NA	once	TGTGCCAGCAGTTACTCCCCCCCGGACAGTTTCTATGGCTACACCTTC	CASSYSPPDSFYGYTF
TRBV27	TRBJ2-6	NA	NA	TGTGCCAGCTCCCCCCGGGGGGCGACTGCTGGGGCCAACGTCCTGACTTTC	CASSPRGATAGANVLTF
TRBV6-4	TRBJ2-3	NA	NA	TGTGCCAGCAGTGACTCGAGGGGATATACGCAGTATTTT	CASSDSRGYTQYF
TRBV9	TRBJ2-3	TRBD2	NA	TGTGCCAGCAGCCCGGGGACTAGCGGGGGTTCTCGCACAGATACGCAGTATTTT	CASSPGTSGGSRTDTQYF
TRBV3-1/TRBV3-2	TRBJ1-2	NA	NA	TGTGCCAGCAGCCACCTAGGGGACCCTCGGAACTATGGCTACACCTTC	CASSHLGDPRNYGYTF
TRBV5-1	TRBJ1-3	NA	NA	TGCGCCAGCAGCTTTGGCCCAGACTCTGGAAACACCATATATTTT	CASSFGPDSGNTIYF
TRBV27	TRBJ2-3	NA	NA	TGTGCCAGCAGTTTAGGGGGGCCTTATACAGATACGCAGTATTTT	CASSLGGPYTDTQYF
TRBV6-4	TRBJ2-1	TRBD2	NA	TGTGCCAGCAGTGACTCGATTCGGGGGGGGAATGAGCAGTTCTTC	CASSDSIRGGNEQFF